One sample yielded the 9 T cell receptor beta chains listed below, sequenced in a study of vaccination and CD4 T cells after COVID-19. An Oncomine TCR Beta short-read assay was used to sequence the DNA from cultured CD4+ T cells. TCRdb fed the PCR reads into MiXCR, producing one record per CDR3 protein. The sample records roughly 25,000 distinct CDR3 sequences, about 56% being singletons. Antigens for these TCRs are unknown. Treatment in this sample: approximately 9-day PBMC culture with coronavirus spike peptide pools or control peptides (ViraFEST assay). The sample consisted of CD4+ T cells from blood, cultured in vitro. These receptors came from a human donor who had recovered from COVID-19.

This chain connects TRBV2 to TRBJ1-1; possibly TRBD1 for D (6 bases). Trimming stripped 4 bases from V and 4 bases from J, with 13 bases between. The CDR3 has 14 residues. Looked up from germline, CDR1 is SNHLY and CDR2 is FYNNEI. CDR3 in DNA: TGTGCCAGCAGTGTCGGCAGGGGTGGCACTGAAGCTTTCTTT. Its protein product is CASSVGRGGTEAFF.

The chain joins TRBV20-1 to TRBJ1-3; D call uncertain. The CDR3 runs to 15 residues. The ends were cut back, 3 bases at V and 0 bases at J, with 12 bases in the middle. The germline gives CDR1 DFQATT, CDR2 SNEGSKA (reference sequence). The CDR3 protein is CSASPRATSGNTIYF. The DNA for the CDR3 is TGCAGTGCTAGCCCGAGGGCAACCTCTGGAAACACCATATATTTT.

The rearrangement joins TRBV20-1 to TRBJ1-1, with TRBD1 identical over 9 bases. The germline V gene encodes CDR1 DFQATT and CDR2 SNEGSKA (reference sequence). The length of the CDR3 is 14 residues. V dropped 5 bases and J dropped 1; count of bases not matched to a gene: 5. The CDR3 bases are TGCAGTGCTCCTGAGACAGGGGGGAACACTGAAGCTTTCTTT. Its translation is CSAPETGGNTEAFF.

This clonotype was seen a handful of times. V usage is TRBV27 and J usage is TRBJ1-6, with 7 bases aligning to TRBD1. Germline CDR1 reads MNHEY; CDR2 reads SMNVEV (reference sequence). The CDR3 has 15 residues. V shed 0 bases and J 6 bases; nucleotides not matched to a gene: 2. CDR3 DNA: TGTGCCAGCAGTTTATCCAGGGGGAGTAATTCACCCCTCCACTTT. Its protein is CASSLSRGSNSPLHF.

The rearrangement links TRBV6-1 to TRBJ1-5, with D unclear. Germline V gene sequence: CDR1 MNHNS, CDR2 SASEGT. Trimming cost V 9 bases and J 4 bases, with 10 bases left between them. The CDR3 consists of 12 residues. Here the CDR3 DNA reads TGTGCCAGTTATAGACCGAATCAGCCCCAGCATTTT. Residues: CASYRPNQPQHF.

This chain joins TRBV24-1 and TRBJ2-2, with 8 bases identical to TRBD2. The CDR3 contains 18 residues. V shed 1 base and J 4 bases; nucleotides not matched to a gene: 10. Per the germline V gene, CDR1 is KGHDR and CDR2 is SFDVKD. The CDR3 nucleotides are TGTGCCACCAGTGATTTACCGGGAGGGGACGACTCCACCGGGGAGCTGTTTTTT. Its protein product is CATSDLPGGDDSTGELFF.

The rearrangement links TRBV10-2 to TRBJ2-7; D not certain. V gave up 10 bases and J gave up 3 bases, with 16 bases separating them. Germline V gene sequence: CDR1 WSHSY, CDR2 SAAADI. The CDR3 sequence is 13 residues long. The CDR3 nucleotides are TGCGCCACCTATTACCCGCCTATCTACGAGCAGTACTTC. It is translated as CATYYPPIYEQYF.

The chain couples TRBV28 to TRBJ1-3; the D gene is possibly TRBD1 (6 bases). With 3 bases removed from V and 4 bases from J, the gap between germline ends came to 13 bases. Per germline, CDR1 MDHEN and CDR2 SYDVKM. This CDR3 spans 15 amino acids. The CDR3 here is CASSLGAARGNTIYF. The CDR3 nucleotides read TGTGCCAGCAGTTTGGGGGCCGCTCGGGGAAACACCATATATTTT.

The chain is built from TRBV10-1 and TRBJ1-5; TRBD1 matches at 9 bases. Trimming cost V 8 bases and J 2 bases; bases outside gene matches: 10. The CDR3 extends over 16 amino acids. Looked up from germline, CDR1 is WNHNN and CDR2 is SYGVQD (reference sequence). CDR3 bases: TGCGCCAGCCCGGCTGGGACAGGGAATCGCAATCAGCCCCAGCATTTT. Amino acid sequence: CASPAGTGNRNQPQHF.